The 27 T cell receptor beta chains reported below all come from one sample, sequenced in a study of T cells in Graves' hyperthyroidism and ophthalmopathy. Regions amplified from RNA transcripts were the TCR beta CDR3 regions. HTBI primers were the set used in a first-round RT-PCR of the TCR CDR3. TCRdb fed the multiplex PCR reads into MiXCR, producing one record per CDR3 protein. The table lists some 530,000 distinct CDR3 sequences, about 22% of them singletons. The source material was blood. The receptors originated from a woman between 70 and 85 years old with Graves' ophthalmopathy.

J is TRBJ2-2 and V is TRBV28; no firm D call. V lost 2 bases to trimming and J lost 2 bases, with 6 bases between them. This CDR3 has 14 amino acids. The germline gives CDR1 MDHEN, CDR2 SYDVKM. The CDR3 spells CASSLPANTGELFF. CDR3 DNA sequence: TGTGCCAGCAGTTTACCTGCAAACACCGGGGAGCTGTTTTTT.

This clonotype was seen a single time. This chain links TRBV9 with TRBJ1-3; D not resolved. CDR1 and CDR2 from the germline V gene are SGDLS and YYNGEE. This CDR3 region has 14 residues. V lost 0 bases, J lost 3 bases, and 7 bases lay in between. The CDR3 protein is CASSVDYGGNTIYF. As DNA, the CDR3 is TGTGCCAGCAGCGTAGATTATGGTGGAAACACCATATATTTT.

This clonotype was detected only a few times. The chain employs TRBV7-8 and TRBJ1-4; no firm D call. From germline, CDR1 is SGHVS and CDR2 FQNEAQ. V lost 4 bases to trimming and J lost 6 bases, with 9 bases between them. The CDR3 length is 13 residues. The CDR3 reads CASSSTRDEKLFF. The CDR3 nucleotides are TGTGCCAGCAGCTCCACCCGTGATGAAAAACTGTTTTTT.

This clonotype was seen at least ten times. This rearrangement joins TRBV12-3 or TRBV12-4 to TRBJ1-1, with unresolved D. This CDR3 has 15 residues. Trimming took 6 bases from V and 0 from J, leaving 14 bases between them. The chain's CDR3 is CASSTRADLNTEAFF. CDR3 bases: TGTGCCAGCAGCACTAGGGCAGATTTGAACACTGAAGCTTTCTTT.

Remarks on this clonotype: This may come from a read error, since a much larger clone is one base off. The CDR3 does not end in the conserved phenylalanine or tryptophan, so this is likely a read error. V and J are TRBV30 and TRBJ1-5; possibly TRBD1 for D (6 bases). CDR3 length: 13 amino acids. V was clipped by 4 bases and J by 2 bases, with 9 bases between them. In germline, CDR1 is GTSNPN, CDR2 SVGIG (reference sequence). The CDR3: CAWNPGGNQPQHL. In DNA form, the CDR3 reads TGTGCCTGGAATCCAGGGGGCAATCAGCCCCAGCATCTT.

Written as DNA, the CDR3 is TGTGCCAGCAGCGTAGCTACGGGGTCCAGGGGAAAACTGTTTTTT. Translated, it gives CASSVATGSRGKLFF. The V call is TRBV9, the J call TRBJ1-4, with D possibly matching TRBD1 (6 bases). CDR3 length: 15 amino acids. The V and J ends lost 0 bases and 10 bases respectively, with 16 bases between them. Germline assignment: CDR1 SGDLS and CDR2 YYNGEE. The variable domain in full, with the rest retrieved from reference TRBV9 and TRBJ1-4, is DSGVTQTPKHLITATGQRVTLRCSPRSGDLSVYWYQQSLDQGLQFLIQYYNGEERAKGNILERFSAQQFPDLHSELNLSSLELGDSALYFCASSVATGSRGKLFFGSGTQLSVL.

This clonotype was detected only a few times. CDR3 residues: CASSPITVGDTEAFF. CDR3 in DNA: TGCGCCAGCAGCCCTATAACAGTGGGGGACACTGAAGCTTTCTTT. The V gene is TRBV5-1, the J gene TRBJ1-1; maybe TRBD1 (5 bases). This CDR3 spans 15 amino acids. Per the germline V gene, CDR1 is SGHRS and CDR2 is YFSETQ. V was pared by 4 bases and J by 3 bases, with 16 bases between.

The rearrangement links TRBV10-2 to TRBJ2-7; 11 bases line up with TRBD2. J gave up 5 bases and V 5 bases, and 2 bases lay outside the gene matches. From germline, CDR1 is WSHSY and CDR2 SAAADI. The CDR3 has 13 amino acids. CDR3 loop: CASSLGLADEQYF. For the CDR3, the DNA is TGCGCCAGCAGTTTGGGACTAGCGGACGAGCAGTACTTC.

The table lists this clonotype with a few counts. The rearrangement joins TRBV7-3 to TRBJ2-4, with unresolved D. V was pared by 3 bases and J by 6 bases, with 12 bases between. CDR1 and CDR2 from the germline V gene are SGHTA and FQGTGA. The CDR3 runs to 14 residues. The chain's CDR3 is CASSFRSIPNIQYF. The CDR3 nucleotides read TGTGCCAGCAGCTTCCGCAGTATCCCAAACATTCAGTACTTC. The variable domain in full, with the rest retrieved from reference TRBV7-3 and TRBJ2-4, is GAGVSQTPSNKVTEKGKYVELRCDPISGHTALYWYRQSLGQGPEFLIYFQGTGAADDSGLPNDRFFAVRPEGSVSTLKIQRTERGDSAVYLCASSFRSIPNIQYFGAGTRLSVL.

V and J are TRBV9 and TRBJ2-7; 9 bases are a match to TRBD1. The CDR3 is 15 residues long. The germline CDR1 and CDR2 sequences are SGDLS and YYNGEE. With V trimmed by 4 bases and J by 7 bases, 12 bases remained unmatched. The CDR3 here is CASSLTADRGLEQYF. The CDR3 nucleotides read TGTGCCAGCAGCCTAACCGCGGACAGGGGTTTAGAGCAGTACTTC.

V gene TRBV2 combines with J gene TRBJ2-7; D gene unclear. Germline CDR1 is SNHLY and CDR2 is FYNNEI. The CDR3 is 12 residues long. V was pared by 3 bases and J by 6 bases, with 9 bases between. DNA of the CDR3: TGTGCCAGCAGTGACAAGGTCGGCGAGCAGTACTTC. This encodes CASSDKVGEQYF.

This clonotype was found many times. The chain combines TRBV7-2 with TRBJ1-5; perhaps TRBD1 as D (6 bases). CDR3 size: 15 residues. The V end lost 2 bases, the J end lost 3 bases, and 11 bases lay between the germline ends. The germline V gene encodes CDR1 SGHTA and CDR2 FQGNSA. The CDR3 nucleotides read TGTGCCAGCAGCTTACAACAGGGATTCAATCAGCCCCAGCATTTT. This sequence encodes CASSLQQGFNQPQHF.

This clonotype came up many times. The gene calls are TRBV6-1 and TRBJ1-5, with D perhaps matching TRBD1 (5 bases). V was pared by 5 bases and J by 0 bases, with 14 bases between. Germline V CDR1 and CDR2: MNHNS, SASEGT. The CDR3 spans 16 residues. CDR3 protein: CASSTGTPNSNQPQHF. For the CDR3, the DNA is TGTGCCAGCAGTACGGGGACCCCCAATAGCAATCAGCCCCAGCATTTT.

The J gene is TRBJ2-7, the V gene TRBV6-2 or TRBV6-3; no definite D call. V dropped 0 bases and J dropped 5 bases, with 23 bases sitting between them. Germline CDR1 is MNHEY and CDR2 is SVGEGT. CDR3 length equals 18 residues. The CDR3 region has the DNA TGTGCCAGCAGTTACTCGGCCGGATTCTCCGTGGGCCTCGACGAGCAGTACTTC. Protein: CASSYSAGFSVGLDEQYF.

This clonotype was seen more than once but under ten times. V usage is TRBV7-9 and J usage is TRBJ2-1; D is possibly TRBD1 or TRBD2 (7 bases each). The germline gives CDR1 SEHNR, CDR2 FQNEAQ (reference sequence). The V end lost 5 bases, the J end lost 6 bases, and 17 bases lay between the germline ends. The CDR3 consists of 15 residues. This CDR3 is CASSRSGTEFNEQFF. DNA for the CDR3: TGTGCCAGCAGCCGAAGCGGGACAGAGTTCAATGAGCAGTTCTTC.

The gene calls are TRBV19 and TRBJ1-5; TRBD1 agrees at 8 bases. The germline V gene encodes CDR1 LNHDA and CDR2 SQIVND (reference sequence). V dropped 8 bases and J dropped 1; count of bases not matched to a gene: 4. The CDR3 is made up of 14 amino acids. CDR3 nucleotide sequence: TGTGCCAGTCGCTACAGGGGGAGCAATCAGCCCCAGCATTTT. This sequence encodes CASRYRGSNQPQHF.

This clonotype was seen a handful of times. V is TRBV12-3 or TRBV12-4 and J is TRBJ2-7; D call uncertain. V lost 3 bases and J lost 5, with 17 bases in between. The CDR3 totals 15 residues. CDR3 loop: CASSFGRSWINEQYF. Written as DNA, the CDR3 is TGTGCCAGCAGTTTCGGAAGGTCCTGGATAAACGAGCAGTACTTC.

V is TRBV19 and J is TRBJ2-7; TRBD1 might be the D (7 bases). From germline, CDR1 is LNHDA and CDR2 SQIVND (reference sequence). Between the trimmed V and J ends, which lost 6 bases and 0 bases, there was a span of 15 bases. CDR3 length equals 15 residues. The CDR3 DNA reads as TGTGCCAGTAGAGGTCGCGGGACAGTCTCCTACGAGCAGTACTTC. Residues: CASRGRGTVSYEQYF.

Ten or more counts support this clonotype. The chain links TRBV28 to TRBJ1-1, with 7 bases fitting TRBD1. There are 15 residues in the CDR3. Germline loops: CDR1 MDHEN, CDR2 SYDVKM. V trimming: 8 bases; J trimming: 2 bases; junction bases outside the gene matches: 11. The CDR3 is CASPPAGQLNTEAFF. The CDR3 DNA reads as TGTGCCAGCCCGCCAGCGGGACAGCTAAACACTGAAGCTTTCTTT.

A few counts support this clonotype. The V and J genes are TRBV9 and TRBJ1-4; the D gene is possibly TRBD1 (5 bases). V lost 0 bases and J lost 8, with 11 bases in between. Germline V gives CDR1 SGDLS, CDR2 YYNGEE. The CDR3 spans 14 residues. The CDR3, as DNA: TGTGCCAGCAGCGTAGAATACGGGGGAGAAAAACTGTTTTTT. Protein: CASSVEYGGEKLFF. The full variable domain, completed using reference TRBV9 and TRBJ1-4, is DSGVTQTPKHLITATGQRVTLRCSPRSGDLSVYWYQQSLDQGLQFLIQYYNGEERAKGNILERFSAQQFPDLHSELNLSSLELGDSALYFCASSVEYGGEKLFFGSGTQLSVL.

In its sample, this clonotype was seen a few times. CDR3 region: CSVEGTSGSNEQFF. The CDR3 DNA reads as TGCAGCGTTGAAGGGACTAGCGGGAGTAATGAGCAGTTCTTC. This chain joins TRBV29-1 and TRBJ2-1, with 13 bases identical to TRBD2. CDR1 and CDR2 (germline): SQVTM, ANQGSEA. The trim removed 1 base at V and 7 bases at J, leaving 1 base unmatched. CDR3 length: 14 residues.

This clonotype appeared a few times. The chain couples TRBV7-2 to TRBJ1-2; 8 bases line up with TRBD1. Germline assignment: CDR1 SGHTA and CDR2 FQGNSA. This CDR3 spans 15 amino acids. The trim removed 1 base at V and 4 bases at J, leaving 5 bases unmatched. CDR3 bases: TGTGCCAGCAGCTTAGGGACAGGGACAGGCTATGGCTACACCTTC. It specifies CASSLGTGTGYGYTF.

The J gene is TRBJ2-2, the V gene TRBV6-5, with D maybe TRBD2 (6 bases). CDR3 size: 19 residues. The germline V and J ends were trimmed by 0 bases and 0 bases, with 17 bases remaining between them. Germline values: CDR1 MNHEY, CDR2 SVGAGI. CDR3 region: CASSYSKIAEHANTGELFF. CDR3 coding DNA: TGTGCCAGCAGTTACTCGAAGATAGCGGAGCACGCGAACACCGGGGAGCTGTTTTTT.

The V and J genes are TRBV9 and TRBJ2-5; 7 nucleotides match TRBD2. V trimming: 4 bases; J trimming: 5 bases; junction bases outside the gene matches: 11. Germline V gene sequence: CDR1 SGDLS, CDR2 YYNGEE. The CDR3 is made up of 15 amino acids. CDR3 sequence: CASSNHAGVYETQYF. CDR3 bases: TGTGCCAGCAGCAATCACGCGGGAGTTTACGAGACCCAGTACTTC.

The sample holds many counts of this clonotype. The chain joins TRBV27 to TRBJ1-2, with D maybe TRBD1 (6 bases). Trimming removed 6 bases at V and 2 bases at J, with 19 bases between. This CDR3 is built from 16 residues. CDR1 and CDR2 from the germline V gene are MNHEY and SMNVEV (reference sequence). CDR3 coding DNA: TGTGCCAGCAGCCGCCGCGGGGGGCAGACGAACTATGGCTACACCTTC. Residues: CASSRRGGQTNYGYTF.

The sample holds many counts of this clonotype. The chain employs TRBV6-2 or TRBV6-3 and TRBJ2-2, with 9 bases fitting TRBD2. The V segment lost 4 bases and the J segment 3 bases; nucleotides outside the gene matches: 6. This CDR3 is built from 16 residues. The germline V gene encodes CDR1 MNHEY and CDR2 SVGEGT. The CDR3 here is CASSWTSDLHTGELFF. The CDR3 DNA reads as TGTGCCAGCAGTTGGACTAGCGACTTACACACCGGGGAGCTGTTTTTT.

The chain employs TRBV25-1 and TRBJ1-2; D uncertain. The CDR3 extends over 12 amino acids. Germline CDR1 MGHDK, CDR2 SYGVNS. Trimming left V 4 bases short and J 4 bases short, with 7 bases between. The CDR3 coding sequence is TGTGCCAGCAGTGCCACCCCCTATGGCTACACCTTC. The encoded protein is CASSATPYGYTF.